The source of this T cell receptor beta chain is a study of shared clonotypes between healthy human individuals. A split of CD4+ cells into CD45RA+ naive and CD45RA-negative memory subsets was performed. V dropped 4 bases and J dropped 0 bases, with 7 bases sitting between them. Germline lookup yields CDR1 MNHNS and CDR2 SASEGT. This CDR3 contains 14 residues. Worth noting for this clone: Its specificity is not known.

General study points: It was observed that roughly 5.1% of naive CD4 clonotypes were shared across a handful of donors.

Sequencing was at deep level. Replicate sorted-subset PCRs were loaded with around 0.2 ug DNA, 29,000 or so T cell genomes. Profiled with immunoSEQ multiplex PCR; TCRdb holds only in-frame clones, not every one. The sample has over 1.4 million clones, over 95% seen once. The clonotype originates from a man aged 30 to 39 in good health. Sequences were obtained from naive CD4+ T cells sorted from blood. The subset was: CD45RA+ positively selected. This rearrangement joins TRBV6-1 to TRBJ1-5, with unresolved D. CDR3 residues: CASSVAGSNQPQHF. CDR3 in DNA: TGTGCCAGCAGTGTGGCAGGTAGCAATCAGCCCCAGCATTTT.